This TCR beta chain is drawn from a study of long-term antiretroviral therapy in people with HIV. This CDR3 has 14 residues. Trimming cost V 1 base and J 7 bases, with 11 bases left between them. The germline V gene has CDR1 SNHLY and CDR2 FYNNEI. Version v3.0 of the immunoSEQ assay was performed at survey level. Clones were read by immunoSEQ multiplex PCR, and TCRdb kept only the in-frame ones, dropping some. The table has 25,000 to 30,000 clones, approximately 81% seen once. This sequence originates from a man aged 40-50 years with HIV. This material consisted of unsorted PBMCs, taken roughly 4.9 years after starting antiretroviral therapy. The chain combines TRBV2 with TRBJ1-5, with a weak D call TRBD1 (5 bases). CDR3 bases: TGTGCCAGCAGTGAAGGCCAGGGATACCAGCCCCAGCATTTT. Amino acids: CASSEGQGYQPQHF.